Listed here are 15 T cell receptor beta chains from one sample, sequenced in a study of cytomegalovirus exposure and HLA in healthy donors. The protocol was immunoSEQ multiplex PCR, while the TCRdb copy is restricted to in-frame clones and leaves out a portion. The table has approximately 300,000 clones, 75% to 90% seen once. Sequenced: PBMCs. These receptors were taken from a woman under 30 in good health and CMV-seronegative.

The chain employs TRBV4-1 and TRBJ2-1; D ambiguous. Germline CDR1 MGHRA, CDR2 YSYEKL. The CDR3 runs 16 residues. Trimming cost V 4 bases and J 7 bases, with 20 bases left between them. As DNA, the CDR3 is TGCGCCAGCAGCCCCCGAGGAACACCTGCGTGGAATGAGCAGTTCTTC. Translation: CASSPRGTPAWNEQFF.

The J gene is TRBJ2-6, the V gene TRBV18; D is perhaps TRBD1 (5 bases). V was cut by 3 bases and J by 2 bases, with 8 bases left in between. CDR3 size: 15 residues. From germline, CDR1 is KGHSH and CDR2 LQKENI. CDR3 nucleotide sequence: TGTGCCAGCTCACCCCAGGGTACTGGGGCCAACGTCCTGACTTTC. Protein sequence: CASSPQGTGANVLTF.

The chain couples TRBV7-3 to TRBJ2-7; D is possibly TRBD2 (7 bases). Trimming pared 2 bases from V and 6 bases from J, leaving 14 bases between. This CDR3 has 14 residues. Germline values: CDR1 SGHTA, CDR2 FQGTGA. The CDR3 sequence: CASSLGGGGSEQYF. The CDR3 DNA reads TGTGCCAGCAGCTTAGGGGGAGGGGGATCCGAGCAGTACTTC. Complete variable domain (other parts from reference TRBV7-3 and TRBJ2-7): GAGVSQTPSNKVTEKGKYVELRCDPISGHTALYWYRQSLGQGPEFLIYFQGTGAADDSGLPNDRFFAVRPEGSVSTLKIQRTERGDSAVYLCASSLGGGGSEQYFGPGTRLTVT.

The chain has TRBV5-1 and TRBJ2-3; no clear D gene. The CDR3 length is 13 residues. Trimming cost V 4 bases and J 5 bases, with 11 bases left between them. Germline V gene sequence: CDR1 SGHRS, CDR2 YFSETQ. The CDR3 spells CASSQLTGDTQYF. The DNA for the CDR3 is TGCGCCAGCAGCCAACTTACTGGAGATACGCAGTATTTT.

The gene calls are TRBV6-1 and TRBJ1-5; D possibly corresponds to TRBD1 (5 bases). The germline V gene encodes CDR1 MNHNS and CDR2 SASEGT. The CDR3 totals 17 residues. V was pared by 2 bases and J by 2 bases, with 16 bases between. CDR3 bases: TGTGCCAGCAGTGAACGGTTCGGGGGGTTGGGCAATCAGCCCCAGCATTTT. It encodes CASSERFGGLGNQPQHF.

The chain couples TRBV5-1 to TRBJ2-1; 10 positions agree with TRBD2. Losses at the gene ends were 2 bases for V and 8 bases for J; bases not matched to a gene: 10. The length of the CDR3 is 16 residues. Germline V gene sequence: CDR1 SGHRS, CDR2 YFSETQ. The CDR3 DNA reads as TGCGCCAGCAGCTTAAATTCGGTAGCGGGAGGTTATGAGCAGTTCTTC. Protein sequence: CASSLNSVAGGYEQFF.

The gene calls are TRBV5-6 and TRBJ1-1; tentative D call: TRBD1 (5 bases). Germline CDR1 and CDR2: SGHDT and YYEEEE. The CDR3 is made up of 13 amino acids. Trimming left V 0 bases short and J 4 bases short, with 7 bases between. Written as DNA, the CDR3 is TGTGCCAGCAGCTTGGGACAGCCCACTGAAGCTTTCTTT. As protein: CASSLGQPTEAFF. The entire variable domain, with the rest obtained from reference TRBV5-6 and TRBJ1-1, is as follows: DAGVTQSPTHLIKTRGQQVTLRCSPKSGHDTVSWYQQALGQGPQFIFQYYEEEERQRGNFPDRFSGHQFPNYSSELNVNALLLGDSALYLCASSLGQPTEAFFGQGTRLTVV.

This clone was detected only a few times. The chain joins TRBV29-1 to TRBJ1-1, with D possibly TRBD1 on 6 matching bases. Trimming pared 8 bases from V and 1 base from J, leaving 14 bases between. CDR1 is SQVTM and CDR2 is ANQGSEA in the germline V gene. This CDR3 comprises 13 residues. CDR3 amino acids: CSPRRQENTEAFF. Written as DNA, the CDR3 is TGCAGCCCCCGCCGACAGGAGAACACTGAAGCTTTCTTT.

J is TRBJ2-7 and V is TRBV6-5, with 10 bases identical to TRBD1. The J segment lost 4 bases and the V segment lost 0 bases, leaving 6 bases of the junction unmatched. Germline V lookup: CDR1 MNHEY, CDR2 SVGAGI. The CDR3 totals 16 residues. The CDR3 here is CASSYSLDRGNYEQYF. CDR3 DNA sequence: TGTGCCAGCAGTTACTCTCTGGACAGGGGGAATTACGAGCAGTACTTC.

The chain is built from TRBV28 and TRBJ2-1; 7 nucleotides match TRBD1. Germline CDR1 MDHEN, CDR2 SYDVKM. The V segment lost 4 bases and the J segment 4 bases; nucleotides outside the gene matches: 1. This CDR3 contains 13 residues. DNA of the CDR3: TGTGCCAGCAGTTCGGGACAGTACAATGAGCAGTTCTTC. Its protein is CASSSGQYNEQFF.

The chain combines TRBV6-1 with TRBJ2-7; TRBD2 agrees at 9 bases. The V gene's germline CDR1 is MNHNS and CDR2 SASEGT. CDR3 length equals 13 residues. J lost 2 bases, V lost 8 bases, and 4 bases had no gene match. This CDR3 is CASVSGSAYEQYF. CDR3 sequence (DNA): TGTGCCAGCGTTAGCGGGAGCGCCTACGAGCAGTACTTC.

The chain uses TRBV9 and TRBJ1-2; D remains unclear. The germline CDR1 and CDR2 sequences are SGDLS and YYNGEE. Between the trimmed V and J ends, which lost 3 bases and 3 bases, there was a span of 9 bases. The CDR3 contains 13 residues. CDR3 protein: CASSAHQDYGYTF. The CDR3 DNA reads TGTGCCAGCAGCGCCCACCAGGACTATGGCTACACCTTC.

This clone turned up a few times. The J gene is TRBJ1-3, the V gene TRBV7-2, with D hard to call. The CDR3 contains 13 residues. The germline V gene encodes CDR1 SGHTA and CDR2 FQGNSA. Between the trimmed V and J ends, which lost 5 bases and 4 bases, there was a span of 9 bases. The CDR3 region has the DNA TGTGCCAGCAGCCGATCGGGAGGAAACACCATATATTTT. This codes for CASSRSGGNTIYF.

The sample holds one count of this clone. This rearrangement joins TRBV27 to TRBJ2-1, with a weak D call TRBD2 (6 bases). The CDR3 contains 16 residues. V dropped 4 bases and J dropped 12 bases, with 25 bases sitting between them. CDR1 is MNHEY and CDR2 is SMNVEV in the germline V gene (reference sequence). CDR3 DNA sequence: TGTGCCAGCAGTTCATATCCGACGGGAGTAGACTCGCGGCAGTTCTTC. Protein: CASSSYPTGVDSRQFF.

This chain joins TRBV29-1 and TRBJ2-1; TRBD2 might be the D (6 bases). Per the germline V gene, CDR1 is SQVTM and CDR2 is ANQGSEA. The CDR3 sequence is 12 residues long. V was cut by 4 bases and J by 6 bases, with 10 bases left in between. The CDR3 reads CSVGGGFNEQFF. CDR3 nucleotides: TGCAGCGTTGGAGGAGGGTTCAATGAGCAGTTCTTC.